This T cell receptor (beta chain) emerged from a study of blood T cells in healthy people across ages. Points from the study as a whole: Per million T cells, the diversity of TCR beta decreased roughly linearly as age advanced.

Next came a second PCR, run for about 7 to 12 cycles, which used a sample-barcoded 5' primer along with a J-beta primer mix. TCRdb recomputed calls from the 5' RACE reads with MiXCR, one row per CDR3 protein. The sample consists of 650,000 to 1,000,000 distinct CDR3 sequences, around half of them appearing once. Between the trimmed V and J ends, which lost 1 base and 9 bases, there was a span of 17 bases. CDR1 and CDR2 (germline): SGHRS, YFSETQ. CDR3 size: 15 residues. This clonotype was counted many times. Antigen: not known. The clonotype originates from a man of 80 years or more in good health. The sequencing sample was made of blood. The gene calls are TRBV5-1 and TRBJ2-1; D unresolved. The CDR3 spells CASSLSQVTRLEQFF. DNA for the CDR3: TGCGCCAGCAGCTTGTCGCAGGTTACGCGCCTTGAGCAGTTCTTC.